The TCR beta chain under discussion was sequenced for a study of HIV-infected patients and healthy controls. By proportion, this clonotype is medium-sized. Alpha and beta constant-region primers primed reverse transcription of around 540 ng RNA. Alpha and beta chain libraries were made separately by chain-specific third strand synthesis with multiplexing indices. MiXCR was run by TCRdb on the 5' RACE reads, yielding one entry per CDR3 protein. The sample lists approximately 6,000 distinct CDR3 sequences; roughly a tenth were seen once. No cell fractionation was done, so the repertoire covers all unsorted peripheral blood T cells. The CDR3 spans 15 residues. V lost 1 base and J 0 bases, leaving 8 bases between the germline ends. Germline V gene lookup returns CDR1 LGHDT and CDR2 YNNKEL (reference sequence).

This chain joins TRBV3-1 and TRBJ2-3; D call uncertain. The clonotype was recovered from an adult with HIV infection. This sample comprised blood, obtained before antiretroviral therapy. As DNA, the CDR3 is TGTGCCAGCAGCCAAGGCTCATGGAGCACAGATACGCAGTATTTT. As protein: CASSQGSWSTDTQYF.